This passage covers 10 T cell receptor beta chains from one sample sequenced in a study of blood T cell repertoires in COVID-19. The data were produced by immunoSEQ multiplex PCR, yet TCRdb's version contains in-frame clones alone and is incomplete. The data hold about 360,000 clones, with 86% observed a single time. Sequencing input: peripheral blood. The receptors derive from a woman aged 60-75 years with COVID-19, enrolled during active disease.

The rearrangement links TRBV7-8 to TRBJ2-2; 13 bases match TRBD2. Germline-derived CDR1 and CDR2 are SGHVS and FQNEAQ. CDR3 size: 15 residues. The V and J ends lost 10 bases and 6 bases, in that order; junction bases with no gene match: 8. The CDR3 here is CATRPGLAGSGELFF. Written as DNA, the CDR3 is TGTGCCACTCGACCGGGACTAGCGGGGTCCGGGGAGCTGTTTTTT.

V gene TRBV7-9 combines with J gene TRBJ1-1; TRBD1 agrees at 8 bases. The length of the CDR3 is 14 residues. The germline CDR1 and CDR2 sequences are SEHNR and FQNEAQ (reference sequence). Trimming cost V 3 bases and J 4 bases; bases outside gene matches: 4. CDR3 in DNA: TGTGCCAGCAGCTTGACCACAGGGGGCACTGAAGCTTTCTTT. Encoded protein: CASSLTTGGTEAFF. Filled out from reference TRBV7-9 and TRBJ1-1, the complete variable domain reads DTGVSQNPRHKITKRGQNVTFRCDPISEHNRLYWYRQTLGQGPEFLTYFQNEAQLEKSRLLSDRFSAERPKGSFSTLEIQRTEQGDSAMYLCASSLTTGGTEAFFGQGTRLTVV.

The rearrangement joins TRBV27 to TRBJ2-7; 7 bases match TRBD1. The CDR3 length is 17 residues. Germline V gene data show CDR1 as MNHEY and CDR2 as SMNVEV (reference sequence). The trim removed 2 bases at V and 3 bases at J, leaving 13 bases unmatched. The CDR3 sequence is CASSLRGQLINVYEQYF. The CDR3 nucleotides read TGTGCCAGCAGTTTACGGGGACAGCTGATAAATGTCTACGAGCAGTACTTC.

This chain uses TRBV15 with TRBJ2-5; 12 bases align to TRBD2. With 0 bases clipped from V and 1 base from J, the junction kept 9 bases outside the gene matches. The CDR3 loop spans 19 amino acids. Germline V CDR1 and CDR2: LNHNV, YYDKDF (reference sequence). The chain's CDR3 is CATSRDYSLAGGRQETQYF. The CDR3 DNA reads as TGTGCCACCAGCAGAGATTACTCACTAGCGGGGGGCCGCCAAGAGACCCAGTACTTC.

The chain links TRBV7-9 to TRBJ1-1; no clear D. This CDR3 is 14 amino acids long. Germline-derived CDR1 and CDR2 are SEHNR and FQNEAQ (reference sequence). V was trimmed by 5 bases and J by 0 bases, leaving 10 bases between them. The CDR3 DNA reads as TGTGCCAGCAGCCTCCCGCCAGTGAACACTGAAGCTTTCTTT. Amino acid sequence: CASSLPPVNTEAFF.

V and J are TRBV5-4 and TRBJ2-7; 7 bases align to TRBD1. CDR3 size: 14 residues. V dropped 2 bases and J dropped 6; count of bases not matched to a gene: 8. Germline V gives CDR1 SGHNT, CDR2 YYREEE (reference sequence). CDR3: CASSFGTATFEQYF. For the CDR3, the DNA is TGTGCCAGCAGCTTTGGGACAGCCACCTTCGAGCAGTACTTC.

The chain is built from TRBV3-1 (or the pseudogene TRBV3-2) and TRBJ2-7, with D perhaps matching TRBD2 (6 bases). Germline-derived CDR1 and CDR2 are LGHDT and YNNKEL (reference sequence). Trimming shortened V by 6 bases and J by 5 bases, and 11 bases separated the two germline ends. The CDR3 has 12 amino acids. CDR3 nucleotide sequence: TGTGCCAGCAGACCCGGGGGACACGAGCAGTACTTC. Amino acid sequence: CASRPGGHEQYF.

Comment on this clone: The sample carries other DNA sequences with the same CDR3. This rearrangement joins TRBV18 to TRBJ1-1; unclear D gene. The CDR3 is 14 residues long. V lost 3 bases to trimming and J lost 1 base, with 9 bases between them. Germline CDR1 and CDR2: KGHSH and LQKENI. The CDR3 sequence is CASSPDRGNTEAFF. The CDR3 coding sequence is TGTGCCAGCTCACCTGACCGGGGGAACACTGAAGCTTTCTTT.

The V call is TRBV6-1, the J call TRBJ1-1; possibly TRBD1 for D (5 bases). The CDR3 sequence is 17 residues long. The ends were cut back, 3 bases at V and 0 bases at J, with 17 bases in the middle. Germline CDR1 MNHNS, CDR2 SASEGT. The CDR3 coding sequence is TGTGCCAGCAGTGATCCGAACGGACATCCGATGAACACTGAAGCTTTCTTT. It encodes CASSDPNGHPMNTEAFF.

The genes are TRBV5-1 and TRBJ2-3, with 8 bases lining up with TRBD2. After removal of 3 bases from V and 7 bases from J, the junction contained 10 bases not matched to a gene. The CDR3 loop spans 15 amino acids. Germline CDR1 is SGHRS and CDR2 is YFSETQ. The CDR3, as DNA: TGCGCCAGCAGCTGGGCCGCCGGGGGGGCGAATACGCAGTATTTT. Amino acid sequence: CASSWAAGGANTQYF.